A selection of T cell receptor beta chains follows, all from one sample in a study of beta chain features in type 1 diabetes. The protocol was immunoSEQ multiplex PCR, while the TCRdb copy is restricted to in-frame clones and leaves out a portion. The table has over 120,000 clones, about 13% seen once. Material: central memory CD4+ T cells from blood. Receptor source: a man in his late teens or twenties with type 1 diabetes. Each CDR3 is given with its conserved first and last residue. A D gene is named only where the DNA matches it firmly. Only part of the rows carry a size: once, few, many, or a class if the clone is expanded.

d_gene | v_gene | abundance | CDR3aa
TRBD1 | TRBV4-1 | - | CASSPGGQNYGYTF
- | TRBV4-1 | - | CASSLGWRGETQYF
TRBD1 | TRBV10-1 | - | CASSRGQDNEQFF
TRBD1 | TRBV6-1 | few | CASSVRDRGPSTSYEQYF
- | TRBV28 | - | CASMSLSHSYGYTF
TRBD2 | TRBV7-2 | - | CASSGTSGGENNEQFF
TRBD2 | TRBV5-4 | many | CASSPDPILAGTPGDTQYF
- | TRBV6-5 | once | CASSSGVDYGYTF
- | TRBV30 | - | CAWSNRANYGYTF
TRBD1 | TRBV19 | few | CASSIGDSREKLFF
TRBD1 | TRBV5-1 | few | CASSHGQGNSGNTIYF
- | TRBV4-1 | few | CASSQEAARSTEAFF
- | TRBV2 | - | CASSEGRGQPQHF
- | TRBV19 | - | CASSILPKDGYTF
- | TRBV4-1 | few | CASSQAGLGNTIYF
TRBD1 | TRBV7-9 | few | CASSSEQGADEQFF
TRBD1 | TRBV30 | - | CAWSVRQGGDTQYF
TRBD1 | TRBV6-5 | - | CASSRTGGGYTF
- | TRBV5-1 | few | CASSSGQPDSYEQYF
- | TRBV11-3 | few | CASSSGEAQYF
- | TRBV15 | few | CATSKKGGYEQYF
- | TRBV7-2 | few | CASSLAVGSGWDTQYF
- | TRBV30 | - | CAWSVGGLYNEQFF
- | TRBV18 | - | CASSPRQDTEAFF
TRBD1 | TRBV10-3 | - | CATRDSANYGYTF
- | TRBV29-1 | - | CSVHGVPSSGANVLTF
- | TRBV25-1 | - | CASSELEGGVRTDTQYF
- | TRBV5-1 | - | CASSLGYEQYF
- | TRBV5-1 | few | CASSLRDSINTEAFF
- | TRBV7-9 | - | CASSRVAAYEQYF
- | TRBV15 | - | CATSGTWPWEYEQYF
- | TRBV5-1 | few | CASSWGTQSGELFF
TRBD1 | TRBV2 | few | CASSTGQGNPGELFF
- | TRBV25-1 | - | CASTPQVATNEKLFF
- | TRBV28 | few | CASASPGPYEQYF
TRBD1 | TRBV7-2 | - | CASSLGQGAYNEQFF
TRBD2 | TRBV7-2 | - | CASSLADQLAGEPSTDTQYF
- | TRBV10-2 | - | CASSDEGIGNTEAFF
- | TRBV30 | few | CAWTGGPYGQYF
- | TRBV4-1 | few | CASSQGRGPGTDTQYF
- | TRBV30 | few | CAWSALKETQYF
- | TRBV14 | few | CASSHGYEQYF
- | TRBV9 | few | CASSVESYRDTQYF
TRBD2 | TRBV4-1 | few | CASSQDRTSGGREQYF
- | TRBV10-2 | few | CASADSSGANVLTF
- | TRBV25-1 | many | CASSEWDADVLTF
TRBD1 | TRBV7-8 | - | CASSLGGTVRETQYF
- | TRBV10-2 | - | CASSESGGEKQGPQHF
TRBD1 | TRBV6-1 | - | CASSDGTGAWTQYF
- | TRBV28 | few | CASSTLFGAENIQYF
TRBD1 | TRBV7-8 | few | CASSSGTGKVGYTF
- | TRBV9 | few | CASSVSTMNTEAFF
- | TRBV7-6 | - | CASSGASSSYEQYF
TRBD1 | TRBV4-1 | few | CASSQNPTGQNQPQHF
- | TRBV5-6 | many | CASHWAQVQFF